This TCR beta chain was recorded in a study of tissue T cells after allogeneic stem cell transplantation. Study conclusions and caveats: The patient cohort was small and clinically heterogeneous, with limited sampling depth.

Remarks on this clone: Its antigen is as yet unknown.

Per the germline V gene, CDR1 is LNHNV and CDR2 is YYDKDF (reference sequence). The V and J ends lost 0 bases and 6 bases respectively, with 12 bases between them. This CDR3 is 15 amino acids long. Only in-frame clones appear in the TCRdb table, and some are missing; sequencing was by immunoSEQ multiplex PCR. Of about 4,400 clones listed, approximately 64% are singletons. Comparators were a few non-transplant cancer patients without known GI disease. Autopsy tissues spanned esophagus to rectum, liver, skin, and lymphoid organs including spleen. The sample consisted of left colon tissue, taken at autopsy. The chain has TRBV15 and TRBJ2-1, with TRBD2 as a possible D gene (6 bases). The sequence was collected from a male donor at least 60 years old with lung cancer. CDR3 in DNA: TGTGCCACCAGCAGAGAGGGCCCCGGGGGCAATGAGCAGTTCTTC. The encoded protein is CATSREGPGGNEQFF. The whole variable domain, remainder taken from reference TRBV15 and TRBJ2-1, is DAMVIQNPRYQVTQFGKPVTLSCSQTLNHNVMYWYQQKSSQAPKLLFHYYDKDFNNEADTPDNFQSRRPNTSFCFLDIRSPGLGDTAMYLCATSREGPGGNEQFFGPGTRLTVL.